The clone carrying this TCR beta chain was detected only a few times. Its antigen is still unknown. These data come from a study of spatial heterogeneity in lung cancer. Across the study: Across the raw uncorrected reads, a unique TCR and UMI combination was observed, on average, more than ten times. Study conclusions and caveats: Ubiquitous expanded tumor TCRs were seen in blood more at resection than at follow-up.

Described time point: sample taken at primary tumor resection. Whole RNA, which was extracted from tumor, nontumor lung tissue or frozen PBMC, was sequenced without any cell sorting. The donors comprised some 78 untreated early-stage non-small cell lung cancer patients. The V and J ends lost 0 bases and 9 bases respectively, with 10 bases between them. Per the germline V gene, CDR1 is SGDLS and CDR2 is YYNGEE. The length of the CDR3 is 13 residues. TCR cDNA molecules each had a unique molecular identifier. TCRdb itself ran the 5' RACE reads through MiXCR, one entry per CDR3 protein. There are around 19,000 distinct CDR3 sequences in the sample; 15% to 20% occur only once, and over 12% lies in the top ten.

The V call is TRBV9, the J call TRBJ2-1; a possible D gene is TRBD2 (7 bases). The TCR comes from a male donor with early-stage non-small cell lung cancer. Sequences were derived from PBMCs, sampled at surgery. The CDR3 region has the DNA TGTGCCAGCAGCGTAGCAGGGGAGGGTGAGCAGTTCTTC. Translating gives CASSVAGEGEQFF.